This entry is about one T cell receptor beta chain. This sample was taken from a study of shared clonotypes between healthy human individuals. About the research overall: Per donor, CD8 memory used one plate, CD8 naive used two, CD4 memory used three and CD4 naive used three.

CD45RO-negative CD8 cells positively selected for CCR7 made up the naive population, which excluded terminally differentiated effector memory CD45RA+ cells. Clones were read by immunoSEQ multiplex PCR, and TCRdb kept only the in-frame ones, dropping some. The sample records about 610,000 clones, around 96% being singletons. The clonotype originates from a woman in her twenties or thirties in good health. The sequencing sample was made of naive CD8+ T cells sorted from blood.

The CDR3 nucleotides read TGTGCCAGCCTTAGCTCTGGGAGTTCTTCGGGGGAGCAGTACTTC. This sequence encodes CASLSSGSSSGEQYF. The chain couples TRBV11-2 to TRBJ2-7; D is perhaps TRBD2 (5 bases). Germline CDR1 SGHAT, CDR2 FQNNGV. The CDR3 covers 15 residues. With 8 bases removed from V and 7 bases from J, the gap between germline ends came to 24 bases.